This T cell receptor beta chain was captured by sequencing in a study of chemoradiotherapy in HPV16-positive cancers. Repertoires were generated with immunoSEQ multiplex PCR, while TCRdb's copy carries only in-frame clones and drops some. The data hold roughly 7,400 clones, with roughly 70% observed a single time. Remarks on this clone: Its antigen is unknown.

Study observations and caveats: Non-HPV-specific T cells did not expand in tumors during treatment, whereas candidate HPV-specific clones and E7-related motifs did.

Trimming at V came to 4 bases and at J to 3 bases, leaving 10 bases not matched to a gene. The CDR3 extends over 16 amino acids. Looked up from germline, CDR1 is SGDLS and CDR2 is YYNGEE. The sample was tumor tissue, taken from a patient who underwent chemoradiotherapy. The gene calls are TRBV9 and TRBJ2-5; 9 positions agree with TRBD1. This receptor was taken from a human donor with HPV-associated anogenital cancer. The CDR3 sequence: CASSPRPGTGKETQYF. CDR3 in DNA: TGTGCCAGCAGCCCCCGTCCCGGGACAGGGAAAGAGACCCAGTACTTC.